A selection of T cell receptor beta chains follows, all from one sample in a study of T cell responses to AZD1222 COVID-19 vaccine. Measured with immunoSEQ multiplex PCR; TCRdb has only the in-frame clones, and not every one. The table records 100,000 to 150,000 clones, around 83% of them present only once. This material consisted of peripheral blood, taken 28 days after the second AZD1222 dose. Source of these receptors: an adult who received the AZD1222 COVID-19 vaccine. The CDR3 runs from the conserved cysteine through the conserved F or W. The order of the fields is V gene, clone size, D gene, CDR3 length, J gene, CDR3 protein, CDR3 DNA. D genes are given only for firm matches. Size values are once, few and many counts, or a class for expanded clones, and some rows have none.

V: TRBV30
size: NA
D: NA
length: 17
J: TRBJ2-3
CDR3: CAWAHVPGLRAPDTQYF
DNA: TGTGCCTGGGCACATGTACCGGGACTGCGTGCCCCAGATACGCAGTATTTT

V: TRBV12-5
size: NA
D: NA
length: 18
J: TRBJ1-1
CDR3: CASGLVRLGAELNTEAFF
DNA: TGTGCTAGTGGTTTGGTACGACTTGGGGCAGAGCTGAACACTGAAGCTTTCTTT

V: TRBV3-1/TRBV3-2
size: NA
D: NA
length: 13
J: TRBJ2-7
CDR3: CASSQAPRGEQYF
DNA: TGTGCCAGCAGCCAAGCCCCTAGGGGCGAGCAGTACTTC

V: TRBV24-1
size: NA
D: NA
length: 13
J: TRBJ1-2
CDR3: CATSAREGHGYTF
DNA: TGTGCCACCAGTGCGAGGGAGGGGCATGGCTACACCTTC

V: TRBV12-3/TRBV12-4
size: NA
D: NA
length: 12
J: TRBJ1-2
CDR3: CASSLVADGYTF
DNA: TGTGCCAGCAGTTTAGTGGCCGATGGCTACACCTTC

V: TRBV9
size: NA
D: NA
length: 14
J: TRBJ1-3
CDR3: CASSDHGYENTIYF
DNA: TGTGCCAGCAGCGACCACGGCTACGAAAACACCATATATTTT

V: TRBV3-1/TRBV3-2
size: NA
D: TRBD2
length: 17
J: TRBJ2-1
CDR3: CASSQEPSGGSYNEQFF
DNA: TGTGCCAGCAGCCAAGAGCCTAGCGGGGGGTCCTACAATGAGCAGTTCTTC

V: TRBV2
size: NA
D: NA
length: 14
J: TRBJ1-2
CDR3: CASSPADPYYGYTF
DNA: TGTGCCAGCAGTCCGGCGGATCCTTACTATGGCTACACCTTC

V: TRBV28
size: NA
D: NA
length: 14
J: TRBJ2-2
CDR3: CASNGGARSGELFF
DNA: TGTGCCAGCAATGGGGGCGCACGGAGCGGGGAGCTGTTTTTT

V: TRBV2
size: once
D: NA
length: 16
J: TRBJ1-5
CDR3: CASRGDGRGRNQPQHF
DNA: TGTGCCAGCAGGGGGGACGGCAGGGGTCGAAATCAGCCCCAGCATTTT

V: TRBV9
size: NA
D: TRBD1
length: 14
J: TRBJ1-4
CDR3: CASSAGTGFEKLFF
DNA: TGTGCCAGCAGCGCGGGGACAGGGTTTGAAAAACTGTTTTTT

V: TRBV5-1
size: NA
D: NA
length: 13
J: TRBJ2-3
CDR3: CASSLTGADTQYF
DNA: TGCGCCAGCAGCTTGACGGGGGCAGATACGCAGTATTTT

V: TRBV2
size: NA
D: TRBD1
length: 15
J: TRBJ1-5
CDR3: CASSGGTAKNQPQHF
DNA: TGTGCCAGCAGCGGAGGGACAGCTAAGAATCAGCCCCAGCATTTT

V: TRBV6-6
size: once
D: TRBD1
length: 15
J: TRBJ1-3
CDR3: CASSPDRGPGNTIYF
DNA: TGTGCCAGCAGCCCGGACAGGGGGCCGGGAAACACCATATATTTT

V: TRBV5-5
size: NA
D: NA
length: 13
J: TRBJ1-1
CDR3: CASSSQPALEAFF
DNA: TGTGCCAGCAGCTCACAGCCAGCTCTAGAAGCTTTCTTT

V: TRBV6-5
size: few
D: NA
length: 13
J: TRBJ1-1
CDR3: CASITGTNTEAFF
DNA: TGTGCCAGCATTACGGGAACGAACACTGAAGCTTTCTTT

V: TRBV19
size: NA
D: NA
length: 15
J: TRBJ1-6
CDR3: CASSNGGQVGSPLHF
DNA: TGTGCCAGTAGCAACGGTGGTCAAGTCGGTTCACCCCTCCACTTT

V: TRBV7-9
size: NA
D: TRBD1
length: 15
J: TRBJ1-1
CDR3: CASSAGTGVGTEAFF
DNA: TGTGCCAGCAGCGCCGGGACAGGGGTGGGAACTGAAGCTTTCTTT

V: TRBV19
size: NA
D: NA
length: 13
J: TRBJ2-7
CDR3: CASSIDSFYEQYF
DNA: TGTGCCAGTAGTATTGACTCCTTCTACGAGCAGTACTTC

V: TRBV10-1
size: NA
D: NA
length: 17
J: TRBJ2-2
CDR3: CASSEMGGAGTTGELFF
DNA: TGCGCCAGCAGTGAAATGGGGGGGGCAGGGACTACCGGGGAGCTGTTTTTT

V: TRBV6-8
size: NA
D: NA
length: 12
J: TRBJ2-1
CDR3: CASSYGWNEQFF
DNA: TGTGCCAGCAGTTACGGGTGGAATGAGCAGTTCTTC

V: TRBV18
size: NA
D: NA
length: 13
J: TRBJ1-2
CDR3: CASSPTANYGYTF
DNA: TGTGCCAGCTCACCAACAGCTAACTATGGCTACACCTTC

V: TRBV7-6
size: NA
D: NA
length: 14
J: TRBJ1-1
CDR3: CASSFWTGDTEAFF
DNA: TGTGCCAGCAGCTTCTGGACGGGGGACACTGAAGCTTTCTTT

V: TRBV5-8
size: NA
D: TRBD1
length: 16
J: TRBJ2-1
CDR3: CASSFGQGFYLNEQFF
DNA: TGTGCCAGCAGCTTCGGACAGGGGTTCTACCTTAATGAGCAGTTCTTC

V: TRBV6-5
size: NA
D: TRBD2
length: 14
J: TRBJ2-7
CDR3: CASSRTAGAYEQYF
DNA: TGTGCCAGCAGTAGGACCGCGGGGGCCTACGAGCAGTACTTC

V: TRBV15
size: NA
D: TRBD1
length: 15
J: TRBJ1-1
CDR3: CATSKETGVNTEAFF
DNA: TGTGCCACCAGCAAAGAAACAGGGGTGAACACTGAAGCTTTCTTT

V: TRBV27
size: NA
D: NA
length: 13
J: TRBJ1-6
CDR3: CASSTGLASPLHF
DNA: TGTGCCAGCAGCACGGGACTGGCTTCACCCCTCCACTTT

V: TRBV10-3
size: NA
D: NA
length: 12
J: TRBJ1-5
CDR3: CAAQDPNQPQHF
DNA: TGTGCCGCCCAGGATCCCAATCAGCCCCAGCATTTT

V: TRBV28
size: NA
D: TRBD2
length: 15
J: TRBJ2-5
CDR3: CASSTPSGGGETQYF
DNA: TGTGCCAGCAGCACCCCTAGCGGGGGAGGAGAGACCCAGTACTTC

V: TRBV3-1/TRBV3-2
size: NA
D: TRBD2
length: 14
J: TRBJ2-5
CDR3: CASSRAGGPETQYF
DNA: TGTGCCAGCAGCCGAGCGGGGGGGCCAGAGACCCAGTACTTC

V: TRBV7-9
size: few
D: NA
length: 15
J: TRBJ2-5
CDR3: CASSLVGGAEETQYF
DNA: TGTGCCAGCAGCTTAGTTGGGGGGGCGGAAGAGACCCAGTACTTC